Listed here are 32 T cell receptor beta chains from one sample, sequenced in a study of blood T cell repertoires in COVID-19. Sequencing was performed with immunoSEQ multiplex PCR; in TCRdb, only in-frame clones are kept and a portion is missing. Among 230,000 or so clones, nearly 90% were seen once, and the ten largest hold about 2.1%. Sequenced: peripheral blood. The receptor set was obtained from a woman aged 55-70 years with COVID-19, enrolled during active disease.

V and J are TRBV6-1 and TRBJ2-3; TRBD2 is a possible D gene (7 bases). The CDR3 covers 17 residues. Trimming shortened V by 2 bases and J by 4 bases, and 19 bases separated the two germline ends. Germline CDR1 is MNHNS and CDR2 is SASEGT. CDR3 in DNA: TGTGCCAGCAGTGAAAGGGGGGGAGGAATATTGGCAGATACGCAGTATTTT. As protein: CASSERGGGILADTQYF.

The chain links TRBV30 to TRBJ1-6, with 7 positions matching TRBD1. This CDR3 comprises 13 residues. V shed 3 bases and J 10 bases; nucleotides not matched to a gene: 6. The V gene's germline CDR1 is GTSNPN and CDR2 SVGIG (reference sequence). The CDR3 region has the DNA TGTGCCTGGAGACAGGGGCAAGAGTCACCCCTCCACTTT. Its protein is CAWRQGQESPLHF. Filled out from reference TRBV30 and TRBJ1-6, the complete variable domain reads SQTIHQWPATLVQPVGSPLSLECTVEGTSNPNLYWYRQAAGRGLQLLFYSVGIGQISSEVPQNLSASRPQDRQFILSSKKLLLSDSGFYLCAWRQGQESPLHFGNGTRLTVT.

The rearrangement joins TRBV5-5 to TRBJ2-3; the match to TRBD1 covers 8 bases. Germline trimming cut 2 bases from V and 1 base from J; bases unmatched to any gene: 3. CDR1 is SGHKS and CDR2 is YYEKEE in the germline V gene (reference sequence). This CDR3 has 15 amino acids. CDR3 protein: CASSLGQGGTDTQYF. CDR3 nucleotides: TGTGCCAGCAGCTTAGGACAGGGTGGCACAGATACGCAGTATTTT.

V is TRBV6-2 or TRBV6-3 and J is TRBJ2-5; 14 bases are a match to TRBD2. Germline V gene data show CDR1 as MNHEY and CDR2 as SVGEGT. The V and J ends lost 6 bases and 5 bases, in that order; junction bases with no gene match: 8. The CDR3 has 16 residues. The chain's CDR3 is CASSSGLAGGRETQYF. CDR3 nucleotides: TGTGCCAGCAGCTCTGGACTAGCGGGGGGTCGTGAGACCCAGTACTTC.

The V and J genes are TRBV14 and TRBJ2-7; 8 bases are shared with TRBD1. J lost 3 bases, V lost 4 bases, and 2 bases had no gene match. The germline V gene has CDR1 SGHDN and CDR2 FVKESK. The CDR3 totals 13 residues. The CDR3 spells CASSPGTGYEQYF. Here the CDR3 DNA reads TGTGCCAGCAGCCCTGGGACAGGCTACGAGCAGTACTTC. Full variable domain (missing parts from reference TRBV14 and TRBJ2-7): EAGVTQFPSHSVIEKGQTVTLRCDPISGHDNLYWYRRVMGKEIKFLLHFVKESKQDESGMPNNRFLAERTGGTYSTLKVQPAELEDSGVYFCASSPGTGYEQYFGPGTRLTVT.

J is TRBJ1-5 and V is TRBV3-1 (or the pseudogene TRBV3-2); maybe TRBD1 (6 bases). The CDR3 contains 16 residues. V dropped 2 bases and J dropped 5 bases, with 16 bases sitting between them. Germline loops: CDR1 LGHDT, CDR2 YNNKEL (reference sequence). CDR3 sequence (DNA): TGTGCCAGCAGCCAATCTTGGGGCAGGGGACATCAGCCCCAGCATTTT. It encodes CASSQSWGRGHQPQHF.

This chain uses TRBV4-1 with TRBJ1-2; D is unclear. The CDR3 is 13 residues long. Germline loops: CDR1 MGHRA, CDR2 YSYEKL. Trimming stripped 0 bases from V and 7 bases from J, with 9 bases between. The CDR3 is CASSQDVSLGYTF. In nucleotides, the CDR3 is TGCGCCAGCAGCCAAGATGTGTCCCTTGGCTACACCTTC.

Concerning this clone itself: The junction and the germline gene differ at one end; a read error may be behind it. The chain recombines TRBV7-7 with TRBJ2-5, with TRBD1 matching 7 bases. The CDR3 has 16 residues. Germline-derived CDR1 and CDR2 are SSHAT and FNYEAQ (reference sequence). The CDR3 nucleotides are TGTGCTAGCAGCTCAGGGACAGCACCAACCGCAGGGACCCAGTACTTC. Encoded protein: CASSSGTAPTAGTQYF.

This chain uses TRBV18 with TRBJ2-7; possible D gene TRBD2, 5 bases. V lost 6 bases to trimming and J lost 5 bases, with 14 bases between them. The CDR3 is made up of 13 amino acids. Germline CDR1 reads KGHSH; CDR2 reads LQKENI. The CDR3 region is CASSPPGSDEQYF. CDR3 nucleotides: TGTGCCAGCTCCCCTCCGGGGTCCGACGAGCAGTACTTC. Full variable domain (remainder filled in from reference TRBV18 and TRBJ2-7): NAGVMQNPRHLVRRRGQEARLRCSPMKGHSHVYWYRQLPEEGLKFMVYLQKENIIDESGMPKERFSAEFPKEGPSILRIQQVVRGDSAAYFCASSPPGSDEQYFGPGTRLTVT.

The V gene is TRBV5-1, the J gene TRBJ1-1; 7 bases agree with TRBD1. The CDR3 sequence is 14 residues long. Trimming removed 1 base from V and 2 bases from J; junction bases left unmatched: 2. Germline V gene data show CDR1 as SGHRS and CDR2 as YFSETQ. The CDR3 sequence is CASSLRGPNTEAFF. As DNA, the CDR3 is TGCGCCAGCAGCTTGAGGGGGCCCAACACTGAAGCTTTCTTT.

The chain is built from TRBV9 and TRBJ2-1, with D tentatively TRBD2 (7 bases). With 4 bases removed from V and 3 bases from J, the gap between germline ends came to 17 bases. This CDR3 has 16 amino acids. Germline-derived CDR1 and CDR2 are SGDLS and YYNGEE. The CDR3: CASSPRGGVIYNEQFF. The CDR3 nucleotides are TGTGCCAGCAGCCCAAGAGGGGGGGTGATCTACAATGAGCAGTTCTTC.

The chain combines TRBV12-3 or TRBV12-4 with TRBJ1-2; D is perhaps TRBD1 (5 bases). Trimming cost V 8 bases and J 7 bases, with 14 bases left between them. The CDR3 has 12 residues. The CDR3 sequence: CASCGGGGGYTF. DNA for the CDR3: TGTGCCAGCTGTGGGGGGGGAGGTGGCTACACCTTC.

The chain has TRBV18 and TRBJ2-5; D not resolved. Per the germline V gene, CDR1 is KGHSH and CDR2 is LQKENI. This CDR3 has 13 amino acids. Trimming left V 2 bases short and J 2 bases short, with 6 bases between. The CDR3 loop is CASSPNTQETQYF. As DNA, the CDR3 is TGTGCCAGCTCACCAAACACACAAGAGACCCAGTACTTC.

At least ten counts were recorded for this clone. This chain uses TRBV7-9 with TRBJ1-2; maybe TRBD1 (5 bases). Germline V CDR1 and CDR2: SEHNR, FQNEAQ (reference sequence). The CDR3 loop spans 15 amino acids. V gave up 2 bases and J gave up 3 bases, with 13 bases separating them. CDR3 DNA sequence: TGTGCCAGCAGCTTACTTGAAGGGGAAGACTATGGCTACACCTTC. This encodes CASSLLEGEDYGYTF. The whole variable domain, remainder taken from reference TRBV7-9 and TRBJ1-2, is DTGVSQNPRHKITKRGQNVTFRCDPISEHNRLYWYRQTLGQGPEFLTYFQNEAQLEKSRLLSDRFSAERPKGSFSTLEIQRTEQGDSAMYLCASSLLEGEDYGYTFGSGTRLTVV.

The chain has TRBV6-5 and TRBJ1-2, with a possible D match to TRBD1 (5 bases). Germline V lookup: CDR1 MNHEY, CDR2 SVGAGI. Trimming pared 2 bases from V and 1 base from J, leaving 11 bases between. This CDR3 contains 15 residues. CDR3 nucleotide sequence: TGTGCCAGCAGTTACGGGGGGGGTAATAACTATGGCTACACCTTC. Translating it yields CASSYGGGNNYGYTF.

The V call is TRBV7-8, the J call TRBJ2-3; maybe TRBD2 (6 bases). The CDR3 spans 17 residues. Trimming left V 2 bases short and J 5 bases short, with 20 bases between. CDR1 SGHVS and CDR2 FQNEAQ come from the germline V gene. CDR3 coding DNA: TGTGCCAGCAGCTTAATGGCGGGGTTTTTTTTGGGAGATACGCAGTATTTT. Its protein product is CASSLMAGFFLGDTQYF.

The chain joins TRBV19 to TRBJ2-7; 7 bases fit TRBD2. V trimming: 9 bases; J trimming: 0 bases; junction bases outside the gene matches: 8. Per the germline V gene, CDR1 is LNHDA and CDR2 is SQIVND (reference sequence). There are 14 residues in the CDR3. CDR3 DNA: TGTGCCAGCGGGGAGGGCGGGGCCTCCTACGAGCAGTACTTC. It yields the protein CASGEGGASYEQYF.

V and J are TRBV3-1 (or the pseudogene TRBV3-2) and TRBJ2-5; a possible D gene is TRBD2 (5 bases). Germline assignment: CDR1 LGHDT and CDR2 YNNKEL (reference sequence). The CDR3 loop spans 15 amino acids. The germline V and J ends were trimmed by 2 bases and 5 bases, with 15 bases remaining between them. The CDR3 DNA sequence: TGTGCCAGCAGCCAACTTGGACTGGGTGCCGAGACCCAGTACTTC. Its translation: CASSQLGLGAETQYF.

This rearrangement joins TRBV11-2 to TRBJ1-1; D gene unclear. Germline values: CDR1 SGHAT, CDR2 FQNNGV. Trimming removed 5 bases at V and 0 bases at J, with 10 bases between. CDR3 size: 14 residues. The CDR3 loop is CASSKREMNTEAFF. The CDR3 nucleotides are TGTGCCAGCAGCAAACGTGAGATGAACACTGAAGCTTTCTTT.

The V call is TRBV6-2 or TRBV6-3, the J call TRBJ1-1; 10 bases fit TRBD1. Germline V gene lookup returns CDR1 MNHEY and CDR2 SVGEGT. This CDR3 has 14 residues. J was trimmed by 4 bases and V by 5 bases; bases with no gene match: 4. CDR3 DNA: TGTGCCAGCAGTCGACAGGGGGCTACCACTGAAGCTTTCTTT. Protein sequence: CASSRQGATTEAFF.

The CDR3 loop is CASSPGTSEQYF. For the CDR3, the DNA is TGTGCCAGCAGCCCCGGGACATCTGAGCAGTACTTC. The V gene is TRBV2, the J gene TRBJ2-7, with TRBD1 as a possible D gene (6 bases). V was clipped by 6 bases and J by 7 bases, with 13 bases between them. CDR1 is SNHLY and CDR2 is FYNNEI in the germline V gene. CDR3 size: 12 residues.

V is TRBV19 and J is TRBJ2-7, with a weak D call TRBD1 (5 bases). In germline, CDR1 is LNHDA, CDR2 SQIVND (reference sequence). Trimming took off 5 bases at V and 2 bases at J, with 13 bases between the two ends. The CDR3 consists of 14 residues. The CDR3, as DNA: TGTGCCAGTAGTCTTGGGCAGGGTCCCTACGAGCAGTACTTC. This codes for CASSLGQGPYEQYF.

The gene calls are TRBV7-8 and TRBJ1-5; D gene ambiguous. The CDR3 extends over 13 amino acids. CDR1 and CDR2 from the germline V gene are SGHVS and FQNEAQ. V lost 0 bases to trimming and J lost 5 bases, with 5 bases between them. The CDR3 region has the DNA TGTGCCAGCAGCTTAGCGAGAGATCAGCCCCAGCATTTT. This gives the protein CASSLARDQPQHF.

The rearrangement uses TRBV7-9 and TRBJ2-7; the match to TRBD1 covers 7 bases. Per germline, CDR1 SEHNR and CDR2 FQNEAQ (reference sequence). The CDR3 is made up of 16 amino acids. With V trimmed by 1 base and J by 1 base, 7 bases remained unmatched. CDR3 DNA sequence: TGTGCCAGCAGCTTAGGACAGGGTTTGCCTTCCTACGAGCAGTACTTC. The encoded protein is CASSLGQGLPSYEQYF.

The chain combines TRBV29-1 with TRBJ1-4; D is unclear. V was trimmed by 4 bases and J by 0 bases, leaving 6 bases between them. CDR3 length: 13 residues. The germline gives CDR1 SQVTM, CDR2 ANQGSEA. The CDR3 sequence: CSVVIATNEKLFF. The CDR3 nucleotides are TGCAGCGTTGTAATTGCAACTAATGAAAAACTGTTTTTT.

The chain couples TRBV7-9 to TRBJ1-1; D is ambiguous. There are 13 residues in the CDR3. In germline, CDR1 is SEHNR, CDR2 FQNEAQ (reference sequence). Between the trimmed V and J ends, which lost 2 bases and 0 bases, there was a span of 4 bases. CDR3 loop: CASSLYMNTEAFF. CDR3 DNA: TGTGCCAGCAGCTTATACATGAACACTGAAGCTTTCTTT.

The V gene is TRBV6-5, the J gene TRBJ1-6; 8 positions match TRBD1. J was trimmed by 6 bases and V by 6 bases; bases with no gene match: 7. Germline loops: CDR1 MNHEY, CDR2 SVGAGI. The CDR3 runs to 15 residues. CDR3 residues: CASSPGQVRNSPLHF. In nucleotides, the CDR3 is TGTGCCAGCAGCCCGGGACAGGTCCGTAATTCACCCCTCCACTTT.

This clone has only a few counts. The genes are TRBV6-5 and TRBJ1-6; maybe TRBD1 (5 bases). The CDR3 is made up of 13 amino acids. The V and J ends lost 2 bases and 10 bases respectively, with 9 bases between them. Germline-derived CDR1 and CDR2 are MNHEY and SVGAGI. CDR3 sequence reads: CASSYPGESPLHF. The CDR3, as DNA: TGTGCCAGCAGTTACCCGGGGGAGTCACCCCTCCACTTT.

The rearrangement links TRBV3-1 (or the pseudogene TRBV3-2) to TRBJ1-6; D uncertain. V dropped 0 bases and J dropped 0 bases, with 6 bases sitting between them. The CDR3 totals 16 residues. CDR1 and CDR2 from the germline V gene are LGHDT and YNNKEL (reference sequence). CDR3 in amino acids: CASSQDLSSYNSPLHF. The CDR3 DNA is TGTGCCAGCAGCCAAGATCTAAGCTCCTATAATTCACCCCTCCACTTT.

The genes are TRBV19 and TRBJ1-1, with D unclear. The V gene's germline CDR1 is LNHDA and CDR2 SQIVND (reference sequence). This CDR3 has 13 amino acids. Deletions cut 7 bases from V and 1 base from J, with 10 bases between. Written as DNA, the CDR3 is TGTGCCAGTAACTCGGAGGGGAACACTGAAGCTTTCTTT. Amino acid sequence: CASNSEGNTEAFF.

The CDR3 protein is CASSYGQAGNEQYF. DNA of the CDR3: TGTGCCAGCAGTTACGGACAGGCCGGGAACGAGCAGTACTTC. The rearrangement links TRBV6-6 to TRBJ2-7; 7 nucleotides match TRBD1. The CDR3 sequence is 14 residues long. Germline CDR1 reads MNHNY; CDR2 reads SVGAGI (reference sequence). The ends lost 2 bases at V and 5 bases at J; junction bases unmatched: 6.

The chain links TRBV4-3 to TRBJ1-1, with D maybe TRBD1 (5 bases). Germline V CDR1 and CDR2: LGHNA, YSLEER. Trimming took 0 bases from V and 3 from J, leaving 14 bases between them. The CDR3 length is 16 residues. CDR3 region: CASSQDLGDGDTEAFF. The CDR3 DNA reads as TGCGCCAGCAGCCAAGATCTAGGGGATGGGGACACTGAAGCTTTCTTT.